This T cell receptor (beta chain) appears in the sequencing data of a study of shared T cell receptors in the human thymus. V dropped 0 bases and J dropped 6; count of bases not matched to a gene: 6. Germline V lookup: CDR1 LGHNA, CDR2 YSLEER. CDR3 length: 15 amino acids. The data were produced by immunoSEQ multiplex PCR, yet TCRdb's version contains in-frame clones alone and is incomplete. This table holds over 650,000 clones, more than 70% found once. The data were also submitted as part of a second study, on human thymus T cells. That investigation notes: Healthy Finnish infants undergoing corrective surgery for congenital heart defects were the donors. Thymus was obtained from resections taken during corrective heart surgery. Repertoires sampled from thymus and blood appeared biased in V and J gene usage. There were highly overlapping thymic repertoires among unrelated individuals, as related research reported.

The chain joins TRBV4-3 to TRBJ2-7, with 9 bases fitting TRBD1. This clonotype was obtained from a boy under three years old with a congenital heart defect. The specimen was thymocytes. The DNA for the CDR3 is TGCGCCAGCAGCCAAGACCGGGACAGGGAGTGCGAGCAGTACTTC. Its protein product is CASSQDRDRECEQYF.